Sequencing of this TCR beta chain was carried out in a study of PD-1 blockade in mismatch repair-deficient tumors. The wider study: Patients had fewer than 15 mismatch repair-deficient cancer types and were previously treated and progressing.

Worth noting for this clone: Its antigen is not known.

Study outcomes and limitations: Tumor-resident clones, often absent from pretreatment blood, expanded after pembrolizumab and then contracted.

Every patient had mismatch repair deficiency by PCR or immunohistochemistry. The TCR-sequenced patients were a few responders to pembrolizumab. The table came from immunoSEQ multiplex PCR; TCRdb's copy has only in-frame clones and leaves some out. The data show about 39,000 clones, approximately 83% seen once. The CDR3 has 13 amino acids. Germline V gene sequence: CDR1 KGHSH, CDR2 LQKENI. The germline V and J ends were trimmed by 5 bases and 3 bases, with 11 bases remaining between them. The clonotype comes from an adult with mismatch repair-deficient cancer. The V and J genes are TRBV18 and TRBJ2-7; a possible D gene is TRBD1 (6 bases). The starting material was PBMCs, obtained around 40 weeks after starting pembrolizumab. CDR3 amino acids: CASSYGQSYEQYF. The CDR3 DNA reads TGTGCCAGCTCATATGGACAGAGCTACGAGCAGTACTTC.